The 15 T cell receptor beta chains in this list originate from one sample, sequenced in a study of multiple sclerosis patients with progressive multifocal leukoencephalopathy (dated by TCRdb to the late 2010s). The library was made by the immunoSEQ multiplex PCR assay. Held by TCRdb, this immuneACCESS table contains in-frame sequences only and omits some clones. Under half of the omission traces to an unresolved V gene where checked; the cause of the rest is unknown. This sample is represented by some 30,000 clones; 80% to 95% of them were singletons. The top ten clonotypes cover less than 2% of the sample. The time point label of this sample denotes: before natalizumab initiation. Sequenced sample: PBMCs. Every receptor here comes from a man aged 25 to 45 with multiple sclerosis.

As for this clone: The junction and the germline gene differ at one end; a read error may be behind it. V is TRBV10-3 and J is TRBJ2-7; no reliable D call. Germline assignment: CDR1 ENHRY and CDR2 SYGVKD. CDR3 length equals 13 residues. The DNA for the CDR3 is TGTGCCATCACCGGTGGTATAACCTACGAGCAGTGCTTC. Translated: CAITGGITYEQCF.

This chain links TRBV19 with TRBJ1-5; no clear D. This CDR3 region has 12 residues. Germline loops: CDR1 LNHDA, CDR2 SQIVND (reference sequence). V dropped 8 bases and J dropped 2 bases, with 7 bases sitting between them. The CDR3 nucleotides read TGTGCCAGTGGATGGGGCAATCAGCCCCAGCATTTT. Its protein is CASGWGNQPQHF.

The CDR3 bases are TGTGCCAGTAGTAAACCCTCCACTTACACCGGGGAGCTGTTTTTT. Amino acid sequence: CASSKPSTYTGELFF. The V gene is TRBV19, the J gene TRBJ2-2, with no clear D. The V end lost 4 bases, the J end lost 3 bases, and 12 bases lay between the germline ends. CDR3 length: 15 residues. Germline V lookup: CDR1 LNHDA, CDR2 SQIVND (reference sequence).

This chain links TRBV6-5 with TRBJ1-1, with 7 bases aligning to TRBD1. Germline values: CDR1 MNHEY, CDR2 SVGAGI. J lost 0 bases, V lost 2 bases, and 3 bases had no gene match. The CDR3 runs to 15 residues. CDR3 sequence: CASSYGTAMNTEAFF. The CDR3 bases are TGTGCCAGCAGTTACGGGACAGCCATGAACACTGAAGCTTTCTTT.

V usage is TRBV5-3 and J usage is TRBJ2-3; 8 nucleotides line up with TRBD2. TRBV5-3 is given ORF status, its function remaining uncertain. V lost 0 bases, J lost 3 bases, and 9 bases stayed unmatched. This CDR3 comprises 17 residues. In nucleotides, the CDR3 is TGTGCCAGAAGCTTGGCTACTAGCGGCCAAAGGACAGATACGCAGTATTTT. This gives the protein CARSLATSGQRTDTQYF.

This chain uses TRBV4-2 with TRBJ2-3; 10 positions agree with TRBD1. Germline V CDR1 and CDR2: LGHNA, YNFKEQ. Trimming removed 5 bases from V and 0 bases from J; junction bases left unmatched: 5. The CDR3 covers 16 residues. CDR3 residues: CASSFPGQGSTDTQYF. Here the CDR3 DNA reads TGTGCCAGCAGCTTTCCGGGACAGGGGAGCACAGATACGCAGTATTTT.

The gene calls are TRBV5-8 and TRBJ1-2, with D hard to call. This CDR3 is built from 14 residues. Trimming stripped 3 bases from V and 7 bases from J, with 16 bases between. Germline V gives CDR1 SGHTS, CDR2 YDEGEE. In DNA, the CDR3 is TGTGCCAGCAGCTCCTTGACCCGGAGCTCTGGCTACACCTTC. It specifies CASSSLTRSSGYTF.

The rearrangement uses TRBV7-3 and TRBJ2-2, with TRBD1 matching 10 bases. Germline trimming cut 5 bases from V and 3 bases from J; bases unmatched to any gene: 0. Germline CDR1 reads SGHTA; CDR2 reads FQGTGA. The CDR3 consists of 14 residues. As DNA, the CDR3 is TGTGCCAGCAGCGGACAGGGGGACACCGGGGAGCTGTTTTTT. Residues: CASSGQGDTGELFF. The full variable domain, in which reference TRBV7-3 and TRBJ2-2 provide the parts outside the CDR3, is GAGVSQTPSNKVTEKGKYVELRCDPISGHTALYWYRQSLGQGPEFLIYFQGTGAADDSGLPNDRFFAVRPEGSVSTLKIQRTERGDSAVYLCASSGQGDTGELFFGEGSRLTVL.

The chain has TRBV7-2 and TRBJ2-4; 7 bases are shared with TRBD2. J was trimmed by 6 bases and V by 4 bases; bases with no gene match: 9. The CDR3 spans 15 residues. Germline V gives CDR1 SGHTA, CDR2 FQGNSA. The CDR3 here is CASSSSGKDRNIQYF. In DNA, the CDR3 is TGTGCCAGCAGCTCCAGCGGGAAGGATAGAAACATTCAGTACTTC.

V is TRBV6-4 and J is TRBJ2-1; perhaps D is TRBD1 or TRBD2 (5 bases each). The V gene's germline CDR1 is MRHNA and CDR2 SNTAGT. V dropped 10 bases and J dropped 15 bases, with 16 bases sitting between them. The CDR3 spans 10 residues. CDR3 bases: TGTGCCATACGGGAATCAGGGTCGTTCTTC. Residues: CAIRESGSFF.

In regard to this clone: At one end the junction does not follow the germline gene, possibly because of a read error. V is TRBV5-1 and J is TRBJ2-3; D unresolved. The CDR3 length is 12 residues. From germline, CDR1 is SGHRS and CDR2 YFSETQ. The CDR3 is CASSLEGDTQYF. Written as DNA, the CDR3 is TGCGCCAGCAGTTTGGAAGGAGATACGCAGTATTTT.

Comments on this clone: At one end, the junction sequence differs from germline, possibly due to a read error. CDR3 in amino acids: CASSQDRRDTQYF. The CDR3 coding sequence is TGCGCCAGCAGCCAAGATAGGCGGGATACGCAGTATTTT. The chain has TRBV5-4 and TRBJ2-3, with no clear D. Germline CDR1 SGHNT, CDR2 YYREEE (reference sequence). The length of the CDR3 is 13 residues.

The V gene is TRBV7-2, the J gene TRBJ1-2; 10 bases fit TRBD1. The V segment lost 1 base and the J segment 4 bases; nucleotides outside the gene matches: 9. Germline V gene sequence: CDR1 SGHTA, CDR2 FQGNSA. The CDR3 covers 17 residues. The CDR3 DNA follows: TGTGCCAGCAGCTTAGTTCCCGGGACAGGGGCCGTCTATGGCTACACCTTC. It translates to CASSLVPGTGAVYGYTF.

The rearrangement uses TRBV6-5 and TRBJ2-7; the D call may be TRBD1 or TRBD2 (5 bases each). Germline CDR1 reads MNHEY; CDR2 reads SVGAGI. V was trimmed by 0 bases and J by 6 bases, leaving 9 bases between them. The CDR3 totals 13 residues. CDR3 amino acids: CASSYSGAGEQYF. CDR3 bases: TGTGCCAGCAGTTACTCCGGGGCCGGCGAGCAGTACTTC.

The chain has TRBV30 and TRBJ2-5; a weak D match, TRBD1 (5 bases). The CDR3 runs to 14 residues. Germline CDR1 and CDR2: GTSNPN and SVGIG (reference sequence). V was clipped by 0 bases and J by 4 bases, with 12 bases between them. This CDR3 is CAWSVGAGRETQYF. DNA for the CDR3: TGTGCCTGGAGTGTAGGGGCAGGGCGAGAGACCCAGTACTTC. The full variable domain, completed using reference TRBV30 and TRBJ2-5, is SQTIHQWPATLVQPVGSPLSLECTVEGTSNPNLYWYRQAAGRGLQLLFYSVGIGQISSEVPQNLSASRPQDRQFILSSKKLLLSDSGFYLCAWSVGAGRETQYFGPGTRLLVL.